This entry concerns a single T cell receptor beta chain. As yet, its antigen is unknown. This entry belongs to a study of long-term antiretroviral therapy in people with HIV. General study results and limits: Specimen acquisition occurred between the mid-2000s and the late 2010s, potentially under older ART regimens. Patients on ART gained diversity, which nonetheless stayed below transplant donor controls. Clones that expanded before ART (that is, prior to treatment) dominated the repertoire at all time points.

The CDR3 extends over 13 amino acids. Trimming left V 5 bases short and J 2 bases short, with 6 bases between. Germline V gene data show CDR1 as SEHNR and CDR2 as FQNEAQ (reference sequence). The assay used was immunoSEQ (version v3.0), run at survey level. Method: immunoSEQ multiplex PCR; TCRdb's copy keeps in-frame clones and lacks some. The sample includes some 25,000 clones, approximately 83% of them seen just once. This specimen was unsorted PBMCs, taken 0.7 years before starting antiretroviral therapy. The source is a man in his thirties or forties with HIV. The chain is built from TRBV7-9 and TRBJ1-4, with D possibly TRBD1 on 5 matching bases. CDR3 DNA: TGTGCCAGCAGCGGGGGGACTAATGAAAAACTGTTTTTT. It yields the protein CASSGGTNEKLFF.